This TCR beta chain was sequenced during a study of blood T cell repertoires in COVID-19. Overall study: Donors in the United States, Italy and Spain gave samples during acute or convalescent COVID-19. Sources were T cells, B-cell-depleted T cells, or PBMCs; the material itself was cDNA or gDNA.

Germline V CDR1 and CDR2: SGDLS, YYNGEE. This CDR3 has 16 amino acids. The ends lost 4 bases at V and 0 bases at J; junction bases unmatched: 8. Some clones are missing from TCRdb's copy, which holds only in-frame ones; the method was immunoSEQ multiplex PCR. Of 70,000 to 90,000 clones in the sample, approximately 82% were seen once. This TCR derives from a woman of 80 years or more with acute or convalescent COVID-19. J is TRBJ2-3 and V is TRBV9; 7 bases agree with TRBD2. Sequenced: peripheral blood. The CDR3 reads CASSSSGGSSTDTQYF. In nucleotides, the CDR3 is TGTGCCAGCAGCTCGTCGGGGGGATCTAGCACAGATACGCAGTATTTT.